These 23 T cell receptor beta chains were all obtained from the same sample, sequenced in a study of blood T cell repertoires in COVID-19. Profiled with immunoSEQ multiplex PCR; TCRdb holds only in-frame clones, not every one. The table shows approximately 210,000 clones, with roughly 86% occurring only once. Sequencing was done on a sample of peripheral blood. These receptors originate from a woman aged 70 to 79 with active or convalescent COVID-19.

This clone was counted a single time. As DNA, the CDR3 is TGTGCCAGCAGCTCCGCCTTAGCGGCCCGTAGGAACGAGCAGTACTTC. It encodes CASSSALAARRNEQYF. This sequence joins TRBV7-2 and TRBJ2-7; possible D gene TRBD2, 6 bases. V lost 4 bases and J lost 5, with 21 bases in between. The CDR3 contains 16 residues. CDR1 and CDR2 (germline): SGHTA, FQGNSA.

This clone has a handful of counts. The chain combines TRBV4-1 with TRBJ2-5; 9 bases line up with TRBD2. With 2 bases clipped from V and 4 bases from J, the junction kept 5 bases outside the gene matches. The CDR3 is 15 residues long. The germline V gene has CDR1 MGHRA and CDR2 YSYEKL. CDR3 residues: CASSQLAGGVETQYF. CDR3 DNA: TGCGCCAGCAGCCAACTCGCGGGAGGGGTAGAGACCCAGTACTTC.

V gene TRBV29-1 combines with J gene TRBJ2-3, with 12 bases fitting TRBD2. J gave up 4 bases and V 4 bases, and 3 bases lay outside the gene matches. Germline CDR1 reads SQVTM; CDR2 reads ANQGSEA. The CDR3 totals 14 residues. The CDR3 DNA reads as TGCAGCGTTGTCGGACTAGCGGGACCAGATACGCAGTATTTT. Translated, it gives CSVVGLAGPDTQYF.

The rearrangement links TRBV2 to TRBJ2-7, with D possibly matching TRBD2 (5 bases). This CDR3 has 14 residues. Germline V gene sequence: CDR1 SNHLY, CDR2 FYNNEI. V was shortened by 5 bases and J by 0 bases, with 11 bases between the two germline ends. The CDR3 nucleotides are TGTGCCAGCAGTAGGACTCTTAGCTCCTACGAGCAGTACTTC. Translated: CASSRTLSSYEQYF.

This sequence joins TRBV11-3 and TRBJ2-1; a possible D gene is TRBD2 (6 bases). This CDR3 is built from 14 residues. In germline, CDR1 is SGHNT, CDR2 YENEEA. Trimming took 6 bases from V and 3 from J, leaving 12 bases between them. CDR3 nucleotides: TGTGCCAGCAGTCAGCGGGCCAACTACAATGAGCAGTTCTTC. This sequence encodes CASSQRANYNEQFF. Using reference TRBV11-3 and TRBJ2-1 for the parts outside the CDR3, the full variable domain is EAGVVQSPRYKIIEKKQPVAFWCNPISGHNTLYWYLQNLGQGPELLIRYENEEAVDDSQLPKDRFSAERLKGVDSTLKIQPAELGDSAVYLCASSQRANYNEQFFGPGTRLTVL.

The genes are TRBV6-5 and TRBJ1-2; no clear D gene. V lost 2 bases and J 4 bases, leaving 14 bases between the germline ends. CDR3 length: 15 residues. The germline CDR1 and CDR2 sequences are MNHEY and SVGAGI. The CDR3 sequence is CASSYTLGKSYGYTF. The CDR3 DNA sequence: TGTGCCAGCAGTTACACGCTCGGGAAAAGCTATGGCTACACCTTC.

The V and J genes are TRBV11-2 and TRBJ2-7, with TRBD2 matching 7 bases. This CDR3 contains 13 residues. V shed 0 bases, J shed 12 bases, and the junction held 8 bases outside the gene matches. Germline lookup yields CDR1 SGHAT and CDR2 FQNNGV. CDR3 sequence: CASSLDHWEGLYF. The CDR3 nucleotides are TGTGCCAGCAGCTTAGATCATTGGGAGGGCTTGTACTTC.

This clone was detected only once. This chain joins TRBV9 and TRBJ2-5, with D perhaps TRBD2 (6 bases). Germline CDR1 and CDR2: SGDLS and YYNGEE. CDR3 length: 14 residues. Trimming removed 3 bases at V and 5 bases at J, with 14 bases between. In DNA form, the CDR3 reads TGTGCCAGCAGCGCCAGCGGAGGGAGGGAGACCCAGTACTTC. This gives the protein CASSASGGRETQYF.

The DNA for the CDR3 is TGTGCCAGCAGCTTAGCAGAGCAGACAGTCCCCTACGAGCAGTACTTC. Residues: CASSLAEQTVPYEQYF. This rearrangement joins TRBV11-2 to TRBJ2-7, with D maybe TRBD1 (5 bases). The CDR3 is made up of 16 amino acids. Germline V gene data show CDR1 as SGHAT and CDR2 as FQNNGV. Deletions cut 1 base from V and 2 bases from J, with 15 bases between.

Here the CDR3 reads CASSPFGSSGNTIYF. DNA for the CDR3: TGCGCCAGCAGCCCCTTCGGGAGCTCTGGAAACACCATATATTTT. This chain links TRBV5-1 with TRBJ1-3; no clear D gene. V was trimmed by 4 bases and J by 0 bases, leaving 11 bases between them. The CDR3 contains 15 residues. CDR1 and CDR2 from the germline V gene are SGHRS and YFSETQ. The full variable domain, with the rest looked up from reference TRBV5-1 and TRBJ1-3, is KAGVTQTPRYLIKTRGQQVTLSCSPISGHRSVSWYQQTPGQGLQFLFEYFSETQRNKGNFPGRFSGRQFSNSRSEMNVSTLELGDSALYLCASSPFGSSGNTIYFGEGSWLTVV.

This sequence joins TRBV2 and TRBJ2-4, with TRBD2 matching over 8 bases. This CDR3 region has 15 residues. The germline V gene encodes CDR1 SNHLY and CDR2 FYNNEI. The junction had 5 bases not matched to a gene; V was cut back by 0 bases and J by 7 bases. CDR3 in DNA: TGTGCCAGCAGTGAAGCGCGGACTAGCCGGAACATTCAGTACTTC. Protein sequence: CASSEARTSRNIQYF.

This chain uses TRBV3-1 (or the pseudogene TRBV3-2) with TRBJ2-1; D perhaps matches TRBD2 (5 bases). The V gene lost 2 bases and the J gene lost 7 bases, with 9 bases spanning the gap. The CDR3 is 13 amino acids. Germline V gene sequence: CDR1 LGHDT, CDR2 YNNKEL (reference sequence). Written as DNA, the CDR3 is TGTGCCAGCAGCCAAAGACCGGGAAATGAGCAGTTCTTC. It yields the protein CASSQRPGNEQFF.

The V gene is TRBV5-6, the J gene TRBJ1-2, with D possibly being TRBD1 (5 bases). The CDR3 covers 15 residues. V was cut by 3 bases and J by 8 bases, with 20 bases left in between. CDR1 is SGHDT, CDR2 YYEEEE, per germline. The CDR3 is CASSSYDRPQKGYTF. The CDR3 DNA sequence: TGTGCCAGCAGCTCTTACGACAGACCTCAGAAGGGCTACACCTTC.

In its sample, this clone was seen once. This chain links TRBV7-9 with TRBJ1-2; D may be TRBD1 (6 bases). This CDR3 contains 16 residues. Germline loops: CDR1 SEHNR, CDR2 FQNEAQ (reference sequence). V lost 1 base, J lost 2 bases, and 14 bases lay in between. This chain's CDR3 is CASSLGGDTWNYGYTF. DNA for the CDR3: TGTGCCAGCAGCTTAGGAGGGGACACATGGAACTATGGCTACACCTTC. The full variable domain, its missing parts supplied by reference TRBV7-9 and TRBJ1-2, is DTGVSQNPRHKITKRGQNVTFRCDPISEHNRLYWYRQTLGQGPEFLTYFQNEAQLEKSRLLSDRFSAERPKGSFSTLEIQRTEQGDSAMYLCASSLGGDTWNYGYTFGSGTRLTVV.

Points on this clone: The same CDR3 also results from other DNA sequences found in this sample. The chain recombines TRBV19 with TRBJ2-2; tentatively, D is TRBD1 (5 bases). The length of the CDR3 is 16 residues. Trimming took off 3 bases at V and 0 bases at J, with 11 bases between the two ends. Germline CDR1 LNHDA, CDR2 SQIVND (reference sequence). CDR3 coding DNA: TGTGCCAGTAGTATCCTAGGGGCAGCGAACACCGGGGAGCTGTTTTTT. It is translated as CASSILGAANTGELFF.

This chain links TRBV18 with TRBJ2-3; D is perhaps TRBD1 (5 bases). Germline CDR1 reads KGHSH; CDR2 reads LQKENI. The CDR3 spans 14 residues. Trimming left V 1 base short and J 1 base short, with 6 bases between. In DNA form, the CDR3 reads TGTGCCAGCTCACCACAACAGGGCACAGATACGCAGTATTTT. This translates into CASSPQQGTDTQYF.

The chain couples TRBV6-5 to TRBJ2-1; 9 bases are a match to TRBD1. CDR3 size: 12 residues. Germline CDR1 MNHEY, CDR2 SVGAGI. With 8 bases clipped from V and 9 bases from J, the junction kept 5 bases outside the gene matches. CDR3 loop: CASHTGGSEQFF. The CDR3 DNA sequence: TGTGCCAGCCACACAGGGGGCAGTGAGCAGTTCTTC.

The chain combines TRBV5-8 with TRBJ2-3; unclear D gene. The CDR3 has 16 amino acids. In germline, CDR1 is SGHTS, CDR2 YDEGEE. Trimming left V 2 bases short and J 5 bases short, with 18 bases between. CDR3 nucleotide sequence: TGTGCCAGCAGCTTATTGAATGGAGTTGCCGGAGATACGCAGTATTTT. This gives the protein CASSLLNGVAGDTQYF.

This clone was counted once. The chain has TRBV6-5 and TRBJ1-2; the D gene is possibly TRBD1 (5 bases). The germline V gene has CDR1 MNHEY and CDR2 SVGAGI. The CDR3 spans 12 residues. V was shortened by 7 bases and J by 10 bases, with 16 bases between the two germline ends. CDR3 DNA sequence: TGTGCCAGCAATCCTAGCGGGGGGACCTACACCTTC. It encodes CASNPSGGTYTF.

This clone was detected once. The CDR3 region is CASRPGHRPAYEQYF. CDR3 sequence (DNA): TGTGCCAGCAGGCCGGGACACAGACCGGCCTACGAGCAGTACTTC. V gene TRBV27 combines with J gene TRBJ2-7; possible D gene TRBD1, 6 bases. The CDR3 is 15 amino acids. The V and J ends lost 6 bases and 2 bases respectively, with 17 bases between them. Germline V gene sequence: CDR1 MNHEY, CDR2 SMNVEV (reference sequence).

The table lists this clone with a few counts. V is TRBV5-6 and J is TRBJ2-7; weak D call: TRBD2 (6 bases). There are 14 residues in the CDR3. V lost 0 bases and J 6 bases, leaving 13 bases between the germline ends. Germline CDR1 SGHDT, CDR2 YYEEEE. As DNA, the CDR3 is TGTGCCAGCAGCTTGGTGGGAGTCGGGGGCGAGCAGTACTTC. Translation: CASSLVGVGGEQYF.

The chain links TRBV2 to TRBJ2-2, with D unresolved. The CDR3 is 15 residues long. The V gene's germline CDR1 is SNHLY and CDR2 FYNNEI. V was shortened by 4 bases and J by 6 bases, with 15 bases between the two germline ends. CDR3 bases: TGTGCCAGCAGTGTGAGCGAACACGGCGCCGGGGAGCTGTTTTTT. As protein: CASSVSEHGAGELFF.

V and J are TRBV15 and TRBJ2-2, with D hard to call. Trimming took off 0 bases at V and 7 bases at J, with 6 bases between the two ends. The length of the CDR3 is 13 residues. Germline assignment: CDR1 LNHNV and CDR2 YYDKDF (reference sequence). Here the CDR3 reads CATSRDHGGELFF. The CDR3 DNA reads TGTGCCACCAGCAGAGATCACGGCGGGGAGCTGTTTTTT. Complete variable domain (other parts from reference TRBV15 and TRBJ2-2): DAMVIQNPRYQVTQFGKPVTLSCSQTLNHNVMYWYQQKSSQAPKLLFHYYDKDFNNEADTPDNFQSRRPNTSFCFLDIRSPGLGDTAMYLCATSRDHGGELFFGEGSRLTVL.